Below, 21 T cell receptor beta chains from the same sample are listed, as sequenced in a study of beta chain features in type 1 diabetes. Points from the study as a whole: Shortening that was moderate but significant affected the TCRB CDR3s of Type 1 diabetes patients in all four CD4+ subsets.

The antigens for these receptors are not known. Expressed TCRB transcripts were sequenced after all isolated RNA was converted to cDNA. The data were produced by immunoSEQ multiplex PCR, yet TCRdb's version contains in-frame clones alone and is incomplete. The repertoire holds about 52,000 clones, with less than 55% as singletons. The sample was Tregs from blood. These TCRs come from a man aged 30 to 45 with type 1 diabetes.

The V gene is TRBV27, the J gene TRBJ1-6; 8 bases fit TRBD1. The CDR3 has 15 residues. Germline CDR1 MNHEY, CDR2 SMNVEV (reference sequence). Trimming took 5 bases from V and 7 from J; bases not matched to a gene: 7. CDR3 bases: TGTGCCAGCAGTCCACGGACAGGGCGGAATTCACCCCTCCACTTT. Translating gives CASSPRTGRNSPLHF.

This clone came up many times. The V gene is TRBV7-2, the J gene TRBJ1-5; D call uncertain. This CDR3 has 15 amino acids. Germline lookup yields CDR1 SGHTA and CDR2 FQGNSA. V shed 5 bases and J shed 0 bases, with 11 bases lying between them. The CDR3 sequence is CASSPGGSSNQPQHF. For the CDR3, the DNA is TGTGCCAGCAGCCCCGGAGGGAGTAGCAATCAGCCCCAGCATTTT.

The CDR3 DNA reads as TGTGCCAGCAGAAGAAGTAGCGGGGTCGACAATGAGCAGTTCTTC. Its protein is CASRRSSGVDNEQFF. The rearrangement uses TRBV7-9 and TRBJ2-1; 8 bases line up with TRBD2. V lost 6 bases to trimming and J lost 5 bases; unmatched junction nucleotides: 9. The CDR3 contains 15 residues. Germline CDR1 is SEHNR and CDR2 is FQNEAQ (reference sequence).

The J gene is TRBJ2-5, the V gene TRBV5-5; 7 positions match TRBD1. Germline V CDR1 and CDR2: SGHKS, YYEKEE (reference sequence). J lost 5 bases, V lost 3 bases, and 7 bases had no gene match. This CDR3 comprises 14 residues. The CDR3 region is CASSYGTVRETQYF. The CDR3 bases are TGTGCCAGCAGCTACGGGACAGTCCGCGAGACCCAGTACTTC.

The genes are TRBV5-1 and TRBJ2-7; 7 bases line up with TRBD1. The CDR3 consists of 13 residues. Germline CDR1 is SGHRS and CDR2 is YFSETQ. Trimming removed 0 bases from V and 6 bases from J; junction bases left unmatched: 3. The chain's CDR3 is CASSLAGGVEQYF. In DNA, the CDR3 is TGCGCCAGCAGCTTGGCAGGGGGAGTCGAGCAGTACTTC.

This clone appeared a few times. The chain links TRBV29-1 to TRBJ2-7; D possibly corresponds to TRBD2 (5 bases). Germline assignment: CDR1 SQVTM and CDR2 ANQGSEA. V lost 4 bases and J lost 7, with 14 bases in between. This CDR3 is built from 12 residues. The CDR3 coding sequence is TGCAGCGTTGGTTTTTTAGCGTCAGAGCAGTACTTC. Translation gives CSVGFLASEQYF.

V is TRBV11-2 and J is TRBJ2-3; TRBD2 matches 11 bases. Germline trimming cut 1 base from V and 3 bases from J; bases unmatched to any gene: 3. This CDR3 has 16 residues. The germline gives CDR1 SGHAT, CDR2 FQNNGV. The CDR3 DNA is TGTGCCAGCAGCTTAGTAGCGGGAGGGCGGACAGATACGCAGTATTTT. It codes for CASSLVAGGRTDTQYF.

The chain is built from TRBV20-1 and TRBJ2-1; D gene uncertain. CDR3 length: 11 amino acids. V was clipped by 6 bases and J by 4 bases, with 7 bases between them. CDR1 and CDR2 from the germline V gene are DFQATT and SNEGSKA (reference sequence). The CDR3 here is CSAGRYNEQFF. CDR3 DNA: TGCAGTGCCGGTCGGTACAATGAGCAGTTCTTC.

V gene TRBV7-9 combines with J gene TRBJ2-7, with a tentative D call TRBD2 (5 bases). Germline V gene data show CDR1 as SEHNR and CDR2 as FQNEAQ (reference sequence). V lost 2 bases and J 12 bases, leaving 17 bases between the germline ends. The CDR3 loop spans 13 amino acids. The CDR3 sequence: CASSLRSDDYLYF. The CDR3 DNA reads TGTGCCAGCAGCTTAAGGAGCGACGACTATCTGTACTTC.

This clone was observed a few times. The chain employs TRBV28 and TRBJ2-7, with D maybe TRBD2 (5 bases). CDR3 length equals 16 residues. Germline lookup yields CDR1 MDHEN and CDR2 SYDVKM. The V gene lost 6 bases and the J gene lost 3 bases, with 21 bases spanning the gap. CDR3 in DNA: TGTGCCAGCAGCCCCCCGGGCTTCGAGGGCCACTACGAGCAGTACTTC. Its protein product is CASSPPGFEGHYEQYF.

J is TRBJ2-7 and V is TRBV19; 7 bases fit TRBD2. CDR3 length equals 13 residues. Per germline, CDR1 LNHDA and CDR2 SQIVND (reference sequence). The junction had 4 bases not matched to a gene; V was cut back by 4 bases and J by 4 bases. CDR3 nucleotide sequence: TGTGCCAGTAGTACCACTAGCGTGTACGAGCAGTACTTC. This codes for CASSTTSVYEQYF.

This clone was found once. The chain couples TRBV6-5 to TRBJ2-2; D might be TRBD2 (5 bases). The CDR3 contains 12 residues. Per germline, CDR1 MNHEY and CDR2 SVGAGI. The V and J ends lost 7 bases and 6 bases respectively, with 9 bases between them. In DNA, the CDR3 is TGTGCCAGCACCGGAGGCCCCGGGGAGCTGTTTTTT. Translation: CASTGGPGELFF.

This clone appeared a few times. The chain has TRBV7-9 and TRBJ2-5; TRBD2 matches at 8 bases. Germline-derived CDR1 and CDR2 are SEHNR and FQNEAQ (reference sequence). The CDR3 runs to 17 residues. V lost 5 bases to trimming and J lost 2 bases; unmatched junction nucleotides: 13. CDR3 nucleotide sequence: TGTGCCAGCAGCCAGGCTTTTGGAGTAGCGGGACAAGAGACCCAGTACTTC. Its translation: CASSQAFGVAGQETQYF.

This clone has more than one count but fewer than ten. The rearrangement joins TRBV7-2 to TRBJ2-1; D remains unclear. Germline CDR1 and CDR2: SGHTA and FQGNSA. The length of the CDR3 is 16 residues. V shed 5 bases and J shed 0 bases, with 14 bases lying between them. CDR3 coding DNA: TGTGCCAGCAGCCCCCGAACGGGTATCTCCTACAATGAGCAGTTCTTC. Amino acid sequence: CASSPRTGISYNEQFF.

The rearrangement joins TRBV10-3 to TRBJ2-1; TRBD1 aligns across 12 bases. The trim removed 7 bases at V and 9 bases at J, leaving 10 bases unmatched. Germline CDR1 is ENHRY and CDR2 is SYGVKD. This CDR3 is built from 15 residues. The CDR3 coding sequence is TGTGCCATCATCGCCGGGACAGGGGGCAACCCTGAGCAGTTCTTC. This sequence encodes CAIIAGTGGNPEQFF.

The chain recombines TRBV6-1 with TRBJ2-3; maybe TRBD2 (6 bases). The CDR3 runs 15 residues. The V and J ends lost 6 bases and 8 bases respectively, with 21 bases between them. From germline, CDR1 is MNHNS and CDR2 SASEGT. The CDR3 region has the DNA TGTGCCAGCAGCACCGGGACTCGTGACGGTCGTACGCAGTATTTT. Its translation: CASSTGTRDGRTQYF.

This chain connects TRBV28 to TRBJ1-3; the D gene is possibly TRBD1 (5 bases). V was pared by 6 bases and J by 0 bases, with 12 bases between. The CDR3 is 15 residues long. Germline V lookup: CDR1 MDHEN, CDR2 SYDVKM. The CDR3 DNA sequence: TGTGCCAGCAGCCCGGGGGGGACCTCTGGAAACACCATATATTTT. Amino acid sequence: CASSPGGTSGNTIYF.

The gene calls are TRBV28 and TRBJ2-3; 10 bases match TRBD2. V lost 1 base, J lost 1 base, and 2 bases stayed unmatched. This CDR3 is built from 16 residues. The germline V gene encodes CDR1 MDHEN and CDR2 SYDVKM. CDR3 in DNA: TGTGCCAGCAGTTTATTAGGGACTAGCGGCACAGATACGCAGTATTTT. Amino acid sequence: CASSLLGTSGTDTQYF.

This clone was counted a single time. The rearrangement links TRBV7-8 to TRBJ1-1; tentatively, D is TRBD1 (6 bases). The CDR3 consists of 15 residues. Germline V gene lookup returns CDR1 SGHVS and CDR2 FQNEAQ. Trimming took 3 bases from V and 2 from J, leaving 13 bases between them. DNA of the CDR3: TGTGCCAGCAGCTTTAAAGACAGGAGAAACACTGAAGCTTTCTTT. This gives the protein CASSFKDRRNTEAFF. Drawing the rest from reference TRBV7-8 and TRBJ1-1, the complete variable domain is GAGVSQSPRYKVAKRGQDVALRCDPISGHVSLFWYQQALGQGPEFLTYFQNEAQLDKSGLPSDRFFAERPEGSVSTLKIQRTQQEDSAVYLCASSFKDRRNTEAFFGQGTRLTVV.

This clone has a handful of counts. The rearrangement joins TRBV6-1 to TRBJ1-1; D might be TRBD1 (6 bases). V shed 4 bases and J shed 1 base, with 10 bases lying between them. CDR1 and CDR2 (germline): MNHNS, SASEGT. The CDR3 loop spans 14 amino acids. The CDR3 is CASSGIQGNTEAFF. In DNA, the CDR3 is TGTGCCAGCAGTGGAATACAGGGGAACACTGAAGCTTTCTTT.

This clone has only a few counts. This sequence joins TRBV6-6 and TRBJ2-3; D might be TRBD2 (6 bases). From germline, CDR1 is MNHNY and CDR2 SVGAGI (reference sequence). Trimming left V 4 bases short and J 5 bases short, with 10 bases between. CDR3 length equals 13 residues. The CDR3 loop reads CASSFSGVDTQYF. The CDR3 DNA sequence: TGTGCCAGCAGTTTTTCGGGAGTAGATACGCAGTATTTT.